One sample yielded the 8 T cell receptor beta chains listed below, sequenced in a study of early T cells in non-severe SARS-CoV-2 infection. Each CDR3 protein is one row after TCRdb ran MiXCR on the 5' RACE reads. The data contain about 84,000 distinct CDR3 sequences, roughly an eighth of them singletons. Source material: whole blood. The origin of the receptors is an adult who was a healthcare worker with PCR-confirmed SARS-CoV-2 infection or an uninfected control (not recorded which).

This clonotype was seen a handful of times. V and J are TRBV30 and TRBJ1-1; D is unresolved. Trimming left V 1 base short and J 4 bases short, with 7 bases between. This CDR3 is 12 amino acids long. Germline values: CDR1 GTSNPN, CDR2 SVGIG (reference sequence). CDR3 sequence reads: CAWSEVITEAFF. The CDR3, as DNA: TGTGCCTGGAGTGAGGTGATCACTGAAGCTTTCTTT.

There are many counts of this clonotype. The chain joins TRBV12-3 or TRBV12-4 to TRBJ1-6, with D perhaps TRBD1 (5 bases). This CDR3 region has 16 residues. V lost 7 bases and J lost 0, with 13 bases in between. As DNA, the CDR3 is TGTGCCAGCAATACAGGCCAGAGCTCCTATAATTCACCCCTCCACTTT. The encoded protein is CASNTGQSSYNSPLHF.

CDR3 region: CASSDRSSSGNTIYF. CDR3 DNA sequence: TGTGCCAGCAGTGACAGGTCGAGCTCTGGAAACACCATATATTTT. The rearrangement joins TRBV7-9 to TRBJ1-3, with a tentative D call TRBD1 (6 bases). Germline V CDR1 and CDR2: SEHNR, FQNEAQ (reference sequence). There are 15 residues in the CDR3. Trimming pared 6 bases from V and 0 bases from J, leaving 12 bases between.

Ten or more counts support this clonotype. This chain uses TRBV6-5 with TRBJ1-5, with 7 bases identical to TRBD1. Trimming removed 1 base from V and 6 bases from J; junction bases left unmatched: 6. CDR1 is MNHEY, CDR2 SVGAGI, per germline. The CDR3 consists of 15 residues. CDR3 DNA sequence: TGTGCCAGCAGTTACTTAGGGGGCGCGGGTCAGCCCCAGCATTTT. This codes for CASSYLGGAGQPQHF.

The table lists this clonotype with a few counts. The V and J genes are TRBV28 and TRBJ2-7, with D possibly TRBD2 on 7 matching bases. The CDR3 totals 15 residues. Trimming pared 0 bases from V and 5 bases from J, leaving 14 bases between. CDR1 is MDHEN, CDR2 SYDVKM, per germline. In nucleotides, the CDR3 is TGTGCCAGCAGTTTATGCCTCGGGGGGCCCAACGAGCAGTACTTC. Protein sequence: CASSLCLGGPNEQYF.

The table lists this clonotype with a few counts. The J gene is TRBJ1-2, the V gene TRBV5-1; tentative D call: TRBD1 (6 bases). The V gene lost 7 bases and the J gene lost 1 base, with 11 bases spanning the gap. CDR1 is SGHRS, CDR2 YFSETQ, per germline. The CDR3 loop spans 13 amino acids. DNA of the CDR3: TGCGCCAGCTCAAGAGGGGGTAACTATGGCTACACCTTC. Protein product: CASSRGGNYGYTF.

This clonotype was seen repeatedly, ten times or more. The V gene is TRBV11-2, the J gene TRBJ2-7, with TRBD2 as a possible D gene (6 bases). This CDR3 is built from 15 residues. The V end lost 5 bases, the J end lost 2 bases, and 16 bases lay between the germline ends. The germline gives CDR1 SGHAT, CDR2 FQNNGV. The CDR3 region is CASSPSVGGPYEQYF. Here the CDR3 DNA reads TGTGCCAGCAGCCCCTCAGTGGGGGGACCCTACGAGCAGTACTTC.

This clonotype was detected many times. The chain has TRBV6-2 or TRBV6-3 and TRBJ2-4, with 8 bases that match TRBD1. V was clipped by 2 bases and J by 3 bases; unmatched bases: 18. This CDR3 spans 20 amino acids. The germline V gene has CDR1 MNHEY and CDR2 SVGEGT. CDR3 region: CASSYTRQGILGYVKNIQYF. CDR3 in DNA: TGTGCCAGCAGTTACACGAGACAGGGGATTTTGGGATATGTCAAAAACATTCAGTACTTC.